The T cell receptor beta chain under discussion was sequenced for a study of T cell repertoires in cytomegalovirus infection. Overall study context: Well-studied HLA-B-restricted epitopes and recently identified HLA-C-restricted epitopes of CMV were both used in the study. TCR beta signatures that were public indicated CMV infection and matching HLA type. Findings and limits, study-wide: Predominance within the ex vivo response was attributable to HLA-C-restricted CMV-specific TCR beta clonotypes. Based on cumulative public TCR beta family frequency, carriers of CMV plus the relevant HLA were identified.

Via MiXCR, TCRdb re-called the reads, giving one row per CDR3 protein. Among about 900,000 distinct CDR3 sequences listed, around 32% were seen once. This clonotype was seen a handful of times. Its antigen is unidentified. The germline V gene encodes CDR1 MNHNS and CDR2 SASEGT. The CDR3 length is 13 residues. V shed 11 bases and J shed 0 bases, with 14 bases lying between them. The TCR sequence derives from a human donor in good health (CMV status not recorded). Some clones in this sample may be carry-over from other donors' samples. The chain links TRBV6-1 to TRBJ2-7, with D maybe TRBD1 (6 bases). Sequencing used cultured CD8+ T cells from PBMCs, obtained from culture after CMV antigen stimulation. The CDR3 region has the DNA TGTGCCCACCCGGACAGTGCCTCCTACGAGCAGTACTTC. Amino acid sequence: CAHPDSASYEQYF.